Listed here are 30 T cell receptor beta chains from one sample, sequenced in a study of T-cell memory formation after mild COVID-19. A single record per CDR3 protein comes from TCRdb applying MiXCR to the 5' RACE reads. The sample has roughly 370,000 distinct CDR3 sequences, approximately 15% seen once. The sequencing input was PBMCs or a T cell subset sorted from them (not recorded which). The source of these receptors is a man between 18 and 29 years old who had mild COVID-19 (a few samples of this study predate the infection). Cell type and time point are not known.

This clonotype occurred a few times. V is TRBV11-2 and J is TRBJ1-3, with no clear D. This CDR3 spans 13 amino acids. Germline V lookup: CDR1 SGHAT, CDR2 FQNNGV. With 2 bases removed from V and 8 bases from J, the gap between germline ends came to 10 bases. The CDR3 region is CASSLMRGDTIYF. CDR3 coding DNA: TGTGCCAGCAGCTTAATGCGTGGGGACACCATATATTTT.

A few counts support this clonotype. The CDR3 nucleotides read TGTGCCAGCAGTTGGGACAGGACGAACACTGAAGCTTTCTTT. Its protein is CASSWDRTNTEAFF. The rearrangement joins TRBV27 to TRBJ1-1; 8 nucleotides match TRBD1. The ends lost 4 bases at V and 1 base at J; junction bases unmatched: 2. CDR3 length: 14 residues. CDR1 MNHEY and CDR2 SMNVEV come from the germline V gene (reference sequence).

This clonotype was counted between two and nine times. This chain joins TRBV21-1 and TRBJ2-7; TRBD1 is the table's D call, not checked against the DNA. TRBV21-1 counts as a pseudogene. The CDR3 extends over 16 amino acids. CDR3 in DNA: TGTGCCAGCAGCCCTATCAAACGGGACAGTTCCTACGAGCAGTACGTC. Translated: CASSPIKRDSSYEQYV.

The chain couples TRBV20-1 to TRBJ2-1; D may be TRBD1 or TRBD2 (5 bases each). Trimming removed 3 bases at V and 6 bases at J, with 15 bases between. The CDR3 spans 14 residues. Germline CDR1 DFQATT, CDR2 SNEGSKA (reference sequence). CDR3 in amino acids: CSARGRYLRNEQFF. As DNA, the CDR3 is TGCAGTGCTAGGGGACGTTATCTTCGCAATGAGCAGTTCTTC.

The J gene is TRBJ1-1, the V gene TRBV20-1; D unclear. The CDR3 consists of 12 residues. Germline loops: CDR1 DFQATT, CDR2 SNEGSKA (reference sequence). The V end lost 0 bases, the J end lost 6 bases, and 8 bases lay between the germline ends. The CDR3 protein is CSARDGQAEAFF. The CDR3 region has the DNA TGCAGTGCTAGAGATGGGCAGGCTGAAGCTTTCTTT.

This clonotype came up a few times. The genes are TRBV7-8 and TRBJ2-7; weak D call: TRBD1 (6 bases). This CDR3 contains 11 residues. In germline, CDR1 is SGHVS, CDR2 FQNEAQ. Trimming removed 9 bases from V and 1 base from J, with 7 bases in between. CDR3 in DNA: TGTGCCAGAGGACAGTCCTACGAGCAGTACGTC. As protein: CARGQSYEQYV.

This clonotype turned up a few times. The rearrangement uses TRBV7-9 and TRBJ1-2, with 8 bases matching TRBD1. The CDR3 has 14 residues. V was clipped by 3 bases and J by 7 bases; unmatched bases: 7. Germline V gene sequence: CDR1 SEHNR, CDR2 FQNEAQ (reference sequence). CDR3 loop: CASSFGQGLPGYTF. CDR3 bases: TGTGCCAGCAGCTTCGGACAGGGACTTCCTGGCTACACCTTC.

This clonotype was counted a few times. The chain is built from TRBV5-6 and TRBJ2-5, with TRBD2 matching over 7 bases. Looked up from germline, CDR1 is SGHDT and CDR2 is YYEEEE. CDR3 length: 18 amino acids. J lost 5 bases, V lost 2 bases, and 18 bases had no gene match. For the CDR3, the DNA is TGTGCCAGCAGCTTAGGACTAGAGCTTCTGAGTGGTCGCGAGACCCAGTACTTC. Protein sequence: CASSLGLELLSGRETQYF.

The sample holds a few counts of this clonotype. The chain couples TRBV9 to TRBJ1-1; D call uncertain. Between the trimmed V and J ends, which lost 3 bases and 3 bases, there was a span of 9 bases. In germline, CDR1 is SGDLS, CDR2 YYNGEE. This CDR3 is 13 amino acids long. The DNA of the CDR3 is TGTGCCAGCAGCGAAGTCGGGGACACTGAAGCTTTCTTT. Amino acid sequence: CASSEVGDTEAFF. Full variable domain (rest looked up from reference TRBV9 and TRBJ1-1): DSGVTQTPKHLITATGQRVTLRCSPRSGDLSVYWYQQSLDQGLQFLIQYYNGEERAKGNILERFSAQQFPDLHSELNLSSLELGDSALYFCASSEVGDTEAFFGQGTRLTVV.

The chain couples TRBV29-1 to TRBJ2-3; D is unclear. This CDR3 is 10 amino acids long. Trimming took off 7 bases at V and 6 bases at J, with 8 bases between the two ends. The germline CDR1 and CDR2 sequences are SQVTM and ANQGSEA. The CDR3 nucleotides are TGCAGCGCTGCCCGGGATACGCAGTATTTT. This sequence encodes CSAARDTQYF.

This clonotype was counted between two and nine times. The genes are TRBV24-1 and TRBJ2-1; no clear D. Trimming took off 5 bases at V and 0 bases at J, with 10 bases between the two ends. The CDR3 is made up of 15 amino acids. Per the germline V gene, CDR1 is KGHDR and CDR2 is SFDVKD. For the CDR3, the DNA is TGTGCCACCAGTGTCTCGGCCGCCTCCTACAATGAGCAGTTCTTC. Amino acid sequence: CATSVSAASYNEQFF.

The CDR3 nucleotides read TGTGCCAGCAGCTTAGTTGCCTACGGCTACACCTTC. This translates into CASSLVAYGYTF. This sequence joins TRBV7-9 and TRBJ1-2; D remains ambiguous. CDR3 length: 12 residues. V lost 1 base, J lost 8 bases, and 8 bases lay in between. Germline V CDR1 and CDR2: SEHNR, FQNEAQ (reference sequence).

The chain couples TRBV6-5 to TRBJ2-1, with 9 bases that match TRBD2. V shed 5 bases, J shed 4 bases, and the junction held 3 bases outside the gene matches. This CDR3 has 14 amino acids. Germline CDR1 and CDR2: MNHEY and SVGAGI. DNA of the CDR3: TGTGCCAGCAGTAGCGGGGGGAAATACAATGAGCAGTTCTTC. Translation gives CASSSGGKYNEQFF.

V gene TRBV7-2 combines with J gene TRBJ1-1; possibly TRBD1 for D (5 bases). Germline V gives CDR1 SGHTA, CDR2 FQGNSA. V gave up 5 bases and J gave up 6 bases, with 19 bases separating them. The CDR3 has 15 amino acids. The CDR3 protein is CASSPRDPGGPEAFF. The CDR3 DNA follows: TGTGCCAGCAGCCCCCGGGACCCGGGCGGCCCTGAAGCTTTCTTT.

The chain links TRBV28 to TRBJ2-7, with 7 nucleotides matching TRBD2. J was trimmed by 3 bases and V by 6 bases; bases with no gene match: 11. Germline-derived CDR1 and CDR2 are MDHEN and SYDVKM. This CDR3 has 15 amino acids. CDR3 sequence reads: CASSLGGYNGYEQYF. DNA for the CDR3: TGTGCCAGCAGCCTCGGGGGGTATAATGGCTACGAGCAGTACTTC.

The chain has TRBV7-9 and TRBJ2-7; D may correspond to TRBD1 or TRBD2 (5 bases each). This CDR3 spans 13 amino acids. The germline CDR1 and CDR2 sequences are SEHNR and FQNEAQ (reference sequence). The V end was cut by 0 bases, the J end by 5 bases, with 8 bases between. The CDR3 is CASSLAGTHEQYF. The CDR3 DNA follows: TGTGCCAGCAGCTTAGCTGGGACCCACGAGCAGTACTTC.

The chain employs TRBV12-3 or TRBV12-4 and TRBJ2-1, with TRBD2 identical over 7 bases. The CDR3 sequence is 15 residues long. The V and J ends lost 3 bases and 7 bases, in that order; junction bases with no gene match: 9. CDR3 amino acids: CASSFPSGAVNEQFF. The CDR3 nucleotides are TGTGCCAGCAGTTTCCCCAGCGGGGCGGTAAATGAGCAGTTCTTC.

The chain joins TRBV4-2 to TRBJ2-7; TRBD2 agrees at 10 bases. This CDR3 has 15 residues. The trim removed 4 bases at V and 2 bases at J, leaving 5 bases unmatched. CDR1 and CDR2 from the germline V gene are LGHNA and YNFKEQ. CDR3 nucleotides: TGTGCCAGCAGCCTCGAGCGGGGGGGCCCCTACGAGCAGTACTTC. Amino acids: CASSLERGGPYEQYF.

This clonotype was counted many times. The gene calls are TRBV7-2 and TRBJ2-3; D remains unclear. Trimming removed 5 bases at V and 3 bases at J, with 12 bases between. CDR1 is SGHTA, CDR2 FQGNSA, per germline. The CDR3 runs to 14 residues. As DNA, the CDR3 is TGTGCCAGCAGCCCTATAGTGGGGACAGATACGCAGTATTTT. This encodes CASSPIVGTDTQYF.

This clonotype was seen a few times. CDR3 region: CSVELYGYTF. The DNA for the CDR3 is TGCAGCGTTGAGCTCTATGGCTACACCTTC. The J gene is TRBJ1-2, the V gene TRBV29-1; the D is unclear. Looked up from germline, CDR1 is SQVTM and CDR2 is ANQGSEA. Trimming left V 3 bases short and J 4 bases short, with 3 bases between. The CDR3 length is 10 residues. The variable domain in full, completed from reference TRBV29-1 and TRBJ1-2, reads SAVISQKPSRDICQRGTSLTIQCQVDSQVTMMFWYRQQPGQSLTLIATANQGSEATYESGFVIDKFPISRPNLTFSTLTVSNMSPEDSSIYLCSVELYGYTFGSGTRLTVV.

The chain is built from TRBV6-5 and TRBJ2-2; D gene ambiguous. The V gene lost 2 bases and the J gene lost 3 bases, with 7 bases spanning the gap. The CDR3 is 14 amino acids. Germline loops: CDR1 MNHEY, CDR2 SVGAGI. The CDR3 region is CASSYTSDTGELFF. CDR3 coding DNA: TGTGCCAGCAGTTACACCTCCGACACCGGGGAGCTGTTTTTT.

V gene TRBV18 combines with J gene TRBJ1-2; D remains ambiguous. Trimming removed 3 bases at V and 2 bases at J, with 10 bases between. The CDR3 totals 14 residues. Germline CDR1 reads KGHSH; CDR2 reads LQKENI. CDR3 nucleotides: TGTGCCAGCTCACCTAGAGTATTGAACTATGGCTACACCTTC. Protein product: CASSPRVLNYGYTF. Full variable domain (missing parts from reference TRBV18 and TRBJ1-2): NAGVMQNPRHLVRRRGQEARLRCSPMKGHSHVYWYRQLPEEGLKFMVYLQKENIIDESGMPKERFSAEFPKEGPSILRIQQVVRGDSAAYFCASSPRVLNYGYTFGSGTRLTVV.

This clonotype has just one count. The chain is built from TRBV6-2 or TRBV6-3 and TRBJ1-1, with 9 bases lining up with TRBD1. CDR3 length: 14 amino acids. V lost 0 bases and J lost 7; bases outside the gene matches: 3. The germline V gene encodes CDR1 MNHEY and CDR2 SVGEGT. Here the CDR3 reads CASSYSTGGVEAFF. CDR3 DNA: TGTGCCAGCAGTTACTCGACAGGGGGAGTTGAAGCTTTCTTT.

This chain links TRBV5-1 with TRBJ2-3; 7 positions match TRBD1. Trimming removed 3 bases from V and 4 bases from J; junction bases left unmatched: 11. This CDR3 spans 16 amino acids. From germline, CDR1 is SGHRS and CDR2 YFSETQ. CDR3 bases: TGCGCCAGCAGCTACCAACAGGGGATGATCGCAGATACGCAGTATTTT. This sequence encodes CASSYQQGMIADTQYF.

This clonotype has a count of ten or more. J is TRBJ1-6 and V is TRBV7-8; D is undetermined. CDR1 SGHVS and CDR2 FQNEAQ come from the germline V gene. Trimming stripped 4 bases from V and 8 bases from J, with 9 bases between. The CDR3 spans 13 residues. The CDR3 protein is CASSYNSDSPLHF. The DNA for the CDR3 is TGTGCCAGCAGCTACAACAGCGATTCACCCCTCCACTTT. The full variable domain, with the rest looked up from reference TRBV7-8 and TRBJ1-6, is GAGVSQSPRYKVAKRGQDVALRCDPISGHVSLFWYQQALGQGPEFLTYFQNEAQLDKSGLPSDRFFAERPEGSVSTLKIQRTQQEDSAVYLCASSYNSDSPLHFGNGTRLTVT.

This sequence joins TRBV20-1 and TRBJ1-5, with a tentative D call TRBD1 (5 bases). CDR3 length: 15 residues. V was clipped by 1 base and J by 7 bases, with 17 bases between them. Germline CDR1 and CDR2: DFQATT and SNEGSKA (reference sequence). The CDR3 loop is CSARGLGAERQPQHF. The CDR3 DNA reads as TGCAGTGCTAGAGGCCTCGGGGCTGAAAGGCAGCCCCAGCATTTT.

The rearrangement links TRBV12-3 or TRBV12-4 to TRBJ1-1; TRBD1 might be the D (6 bases). The length of the CDR3 is 14 residues. Deletions cut 8 bases from V and 5 bases from J, with 18 bases between. CDR3 sequence (DNA): TGTGCCAGCGGGAGAAGCAGGGGTGGGACTGAAGCTTTCTTT. It specifies CASGRSRGGTEAFF.

This clonotype was detected only a few times. This chain links TRBV12-3 or TRBV12-4 with TRBJ1-5; unclear D gene. The CDR3 covers 12 residues. Trimming removed 2 bases from V and 6 bases from J, with 5 bases in between. The CDR3 DNA reads TGTGCCAGCAGTTTAAAGGGTCAGCCCCAGCATTTT. Its protein is CASSLKGQPQHF.

The chain joins TRBV5-6 to TRBJ2-1; unclear D gene. The V gene lost 1 base and the J gene lost 7 bases, with 12 bases spanning the gap. The CDR3 runs 14 residues. Germline assignment: CDR1 SGHDT and CDR2 YYEEEE. The CDR3 coding sequence is TGTGCCAGCAGCTTGTATCCCCTAGTAAATGAGCAGTTCTTC. This codes for CASSLYPLVNEQFF.

This clonotype was recorded many times. V is TRBV20-1 and J is TRBJ1-5; a weak D match, TRBD1 (5 bases). V gave up 6 bases and J gave up 9 bases, with 18 bases separating them. The CDR3 has 13 amino acids. Germline loops: CDR1 DFQATT, CDR2 SNEGSKA (reference sequence). The CDR3 reads CSAHEGPGGPQHF. DNA of the CDR3: TGCAGTGCCCATGAGGGGCCCGGAGGGCCCCAGCATTTT.